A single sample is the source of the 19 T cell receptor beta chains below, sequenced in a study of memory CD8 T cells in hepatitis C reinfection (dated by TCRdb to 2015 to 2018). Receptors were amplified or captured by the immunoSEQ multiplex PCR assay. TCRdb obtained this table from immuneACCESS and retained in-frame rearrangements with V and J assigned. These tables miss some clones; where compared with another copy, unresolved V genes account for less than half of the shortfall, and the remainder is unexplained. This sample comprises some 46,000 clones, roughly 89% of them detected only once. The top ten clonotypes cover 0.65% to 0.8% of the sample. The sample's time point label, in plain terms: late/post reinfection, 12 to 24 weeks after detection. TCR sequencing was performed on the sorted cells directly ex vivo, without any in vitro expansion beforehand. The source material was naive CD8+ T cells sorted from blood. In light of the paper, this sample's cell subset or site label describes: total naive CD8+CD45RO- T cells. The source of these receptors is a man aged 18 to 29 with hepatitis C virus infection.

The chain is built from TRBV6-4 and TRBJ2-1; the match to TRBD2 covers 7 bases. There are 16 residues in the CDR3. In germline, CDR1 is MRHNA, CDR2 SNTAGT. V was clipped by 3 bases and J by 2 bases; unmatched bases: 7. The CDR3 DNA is TGTGCCAGCAGTGAGGTAGGCGGGAGTACCTACAATGAGCAGTTCTTC. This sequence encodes CASSEVGGSTYNEQFF.

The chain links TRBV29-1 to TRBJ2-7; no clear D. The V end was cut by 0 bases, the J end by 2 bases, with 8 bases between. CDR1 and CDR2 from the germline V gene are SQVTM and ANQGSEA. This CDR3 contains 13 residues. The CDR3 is CSVEDLETYEQYF. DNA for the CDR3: TGCAGCGTTGAAGATCTGGAGACCTACGAGCAGTACTTC.

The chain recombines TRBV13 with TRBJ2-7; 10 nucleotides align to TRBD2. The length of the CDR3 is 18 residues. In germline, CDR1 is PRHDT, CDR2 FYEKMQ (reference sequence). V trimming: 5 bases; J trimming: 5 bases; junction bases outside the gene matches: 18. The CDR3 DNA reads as TGTGCCAGCAGCCCCCCATCTGGGTACAGCGGGAGGGCCCACGAGCAGTACTTC. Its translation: CASSPPSGYSGRAHEQYF.

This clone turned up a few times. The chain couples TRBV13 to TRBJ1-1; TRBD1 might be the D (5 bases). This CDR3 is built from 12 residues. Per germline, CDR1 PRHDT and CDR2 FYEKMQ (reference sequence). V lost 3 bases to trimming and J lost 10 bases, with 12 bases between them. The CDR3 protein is CASSFPGSGAFF. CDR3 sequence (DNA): TGTGCCAGCAGCTTCCCAGGGTCGGGAGCTTTCTTT.

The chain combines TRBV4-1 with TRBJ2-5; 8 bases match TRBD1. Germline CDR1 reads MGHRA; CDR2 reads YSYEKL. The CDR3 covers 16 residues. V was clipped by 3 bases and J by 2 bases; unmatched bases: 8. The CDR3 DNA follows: TGCGCCAGCAGCCACGACCCCGGGACAGGACAAGAGACCCAGTACTTC. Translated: CASSHDPGTGQETQYF.

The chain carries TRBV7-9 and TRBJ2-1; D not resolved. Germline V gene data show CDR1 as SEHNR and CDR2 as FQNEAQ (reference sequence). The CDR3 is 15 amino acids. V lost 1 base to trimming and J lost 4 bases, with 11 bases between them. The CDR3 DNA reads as TGTGCCAGCAGCTTAGTACAGATATATTACAATGAGCAGTTCTTC. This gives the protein CASSLVQIYYNEQFF.

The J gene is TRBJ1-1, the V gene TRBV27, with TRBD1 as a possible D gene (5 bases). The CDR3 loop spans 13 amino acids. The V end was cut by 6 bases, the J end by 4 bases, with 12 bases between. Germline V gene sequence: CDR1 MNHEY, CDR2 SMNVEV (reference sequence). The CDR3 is CASRDLTGTEAFF. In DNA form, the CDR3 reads TGTGCCAGCAGAGACTTAACAGGCACTGAAGCTTTCTTT.

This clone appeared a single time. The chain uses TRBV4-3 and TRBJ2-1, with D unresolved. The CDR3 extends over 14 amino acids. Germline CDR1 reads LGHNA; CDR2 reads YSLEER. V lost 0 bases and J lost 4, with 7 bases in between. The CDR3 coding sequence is TGCGCCAGCAGCCAAGATTTAGTGTACAATGAGCAGTTCTTC. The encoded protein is CASSQDLVYNEQFF.

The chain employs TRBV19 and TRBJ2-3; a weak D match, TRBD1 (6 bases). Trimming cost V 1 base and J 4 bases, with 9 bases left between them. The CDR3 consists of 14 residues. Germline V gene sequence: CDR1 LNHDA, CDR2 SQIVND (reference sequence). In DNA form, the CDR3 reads TGTGCCAGTAGTATAGCGAGGACAGCAGATACGCAGTATTTT. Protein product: CASSIARTADTQYF.

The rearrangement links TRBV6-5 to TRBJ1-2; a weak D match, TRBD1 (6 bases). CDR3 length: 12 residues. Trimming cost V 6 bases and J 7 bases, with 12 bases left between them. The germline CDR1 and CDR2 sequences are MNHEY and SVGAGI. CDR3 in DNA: TGTGCCAGCAGCCACCCCAGGGGTGGCTACACCTTC. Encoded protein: CASSHPRGGYTF.

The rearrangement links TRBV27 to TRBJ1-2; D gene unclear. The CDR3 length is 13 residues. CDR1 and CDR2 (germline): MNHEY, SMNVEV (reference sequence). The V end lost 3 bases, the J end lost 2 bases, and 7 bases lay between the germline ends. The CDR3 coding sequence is TGTGCCAGCAGTTTGGCCTCCAACTATGGCTACACCTTC. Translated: CASSLASNYGYTF.

Here the CDR3 reads CASSPVAGGTGELFF. DNA of the CDR3: TGTGCCAGCAGCCCAGTAGCGGGGGGAACCGGGGAGCTGTTTTTT. This sequence joins TRBV5-4 and TRBJ2-2, with 10 bases fitting TRBD2. CDR1 is SGHNT, CDR2 YYREEE, per germline (reference sequence). The ends lost 4 bases at V and 5 bases at J; junction bases unmatched: 5. This CDR3 region has 15 residues.

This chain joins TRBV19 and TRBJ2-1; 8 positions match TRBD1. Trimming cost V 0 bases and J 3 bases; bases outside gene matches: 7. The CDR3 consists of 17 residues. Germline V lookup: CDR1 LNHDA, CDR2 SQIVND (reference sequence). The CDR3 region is CASSIDPLGQGYNEQFF. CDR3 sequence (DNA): TGTGCCAGTAGTATAGATCCTTTAGGACAGGGCTACAATGAGCAGTTCTTC.

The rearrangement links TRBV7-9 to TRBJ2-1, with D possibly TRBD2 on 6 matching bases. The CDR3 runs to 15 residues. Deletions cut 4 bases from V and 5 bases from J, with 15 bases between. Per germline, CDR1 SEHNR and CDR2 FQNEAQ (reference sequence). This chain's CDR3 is CASSSTSLAHNEQFF. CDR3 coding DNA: TGTGCCAGCAGCTCGACTTCACTAGCTCACAATGAGCAGTTCTTC.

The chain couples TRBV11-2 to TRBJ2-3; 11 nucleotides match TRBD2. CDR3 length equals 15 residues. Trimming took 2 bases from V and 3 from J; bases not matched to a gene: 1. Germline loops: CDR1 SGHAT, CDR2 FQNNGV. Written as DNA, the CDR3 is TGTGCCAGCAGCTTAATAGCGGGGGGGACAGATACGCAGTATTTT. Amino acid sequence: CASSLIAGGTDTQYF.

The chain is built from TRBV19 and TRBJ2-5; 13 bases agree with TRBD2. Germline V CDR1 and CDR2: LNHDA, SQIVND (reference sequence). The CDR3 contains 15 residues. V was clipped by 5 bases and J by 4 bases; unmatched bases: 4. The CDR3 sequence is CASSFTSGGGETQYF. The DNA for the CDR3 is TGTGCCAGTAGTTTTACTAGCGGGGGGGGAGAGACCCAGTACTTC.

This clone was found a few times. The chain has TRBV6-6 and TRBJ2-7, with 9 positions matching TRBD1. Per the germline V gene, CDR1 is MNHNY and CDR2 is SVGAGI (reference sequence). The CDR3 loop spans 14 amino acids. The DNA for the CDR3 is TGTGCCAGCACTTACTCCGGGACAGGGTACGAGCAGTACGTC. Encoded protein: CASTYSGTGYEQYV.

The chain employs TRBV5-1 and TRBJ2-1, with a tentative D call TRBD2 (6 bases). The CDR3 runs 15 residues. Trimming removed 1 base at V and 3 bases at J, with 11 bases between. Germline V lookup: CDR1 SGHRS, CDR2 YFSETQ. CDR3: CASSLLGEDYNEQFF. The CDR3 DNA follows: TGCGCCAGCAGCTTGTTGGGGGAGGACTACAATGAGCAGTTCTTC.

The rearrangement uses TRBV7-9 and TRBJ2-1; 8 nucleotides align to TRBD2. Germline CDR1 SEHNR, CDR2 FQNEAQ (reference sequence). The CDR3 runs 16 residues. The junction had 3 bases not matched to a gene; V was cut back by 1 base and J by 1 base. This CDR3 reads CASSLGLAGSYNEQFF. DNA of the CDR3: TGTGCCAGCAGCTTAGGGCTAGCGGGTTCCTACAATGAGCAGTTCTTC.